The 25 T cell receptor beta chains listed next were all sequenced from one sample in a study of long-term antiretroviral therapy in people with HIV. Runs used v3.0 of the immunoSEQ assay and were done at survey level. Profiled with immunoSEQ multiplex PCR; TCRdb holds only in-frame clones, not every one. The table shows 20,000 to 25,000 clones, with 70% to 90% occurring only once. The sample was unsorted PBMCs, taken 0.6 years after starting antiretroviral therapy. The source of these receptors is a man in his sixties with HIV.

The chain employs TRBV5-1 and TRBJ1-1; no firm D call. Trimming left V 3 bases short and J 1 base short, with 7 bases between. Germline CDR1 is SGHRS and CDR2 is YFSETQ. The CDR3 has 13 amino acids. The chain's CDR3 is CASSSTTNTEAFF. DNA of the CDR3: TGCGCCAGCAGCTCTACAACGAACACTGAAGCTTTCTTT. The entire variable domain, with the rest obtained from reference TRBV5-1 and TRBJ1-1, is as follows: KAGVTQTPRYLIKTRGQQVTLSCSPISGHRSVSWYQQTPGQGLQFLFEYFSETQRNKGNFPGRFSGRQFSNSRSEMNVSTLELGDSALYLCASSSTTNTEAFFGQGTRLTVV.

This clone came up once. V usage is TRBV18 and J usage is TRBJ2-7; TRBD2 might be the D (7 bases). CDR1 is KGHSH and CDR2 is LQKENI in the germline V gene. The CDR3 totals 16 residues. Trimming pared 3 bases from V and 0 bases from J, leaving 15 bases between. The CDR3 DNA sequence: TGTGCCAGCTCACCCCCTTCGGGGGGCCTCTCCTACGAGCAGTACTTC. This codes for CASSPPSGGLSYEQYF.

This clone has a handful of counts. The rearrangement joins TRBV25-1 to TRBJ1-2; a weak D match, TRBD1 (6 bases). The CDR3 runs 17 residues. In germline, CDR1 is MGHDK, CDR2 SYGVNS. Trimming took 0 bases from V and 7 from J, leaving 21 bases between them. In DNA, the CDR3 is TGTGCCAGCAGTGAATATGGAGCGGGGGCGCCTAATCGTGGCTACACCTTC. As protein: CASSEYGAGAPNRGYTF.

CDR3 bases: TGTGCCAGCTCACCACCCCTTTCGTCTGGAATCACTGAAGCTTTCTTT. Translating gives CASSPPLSSGITEAFF. The chain couples TRBV18 to TRBJ1-1, with D unclear. V lost 0 bases to trimming and J lost 4 bases, with 15 bases between them. Per germline, CDR1 KGHSH and CDR2 LQKENI. The CDR3 spans 16 residues.

The V and J genes are TRBV10-3 and TRBJ1-2; 9 bases are a match to TRBD1. This CDR3 comprises 13 residues. Germline CDR1 is ENHRY and CDR2 is SYGVKD. Trimming cost V 2 bases and J 7 bases; bases outside gene matches: 2. The CDR3 DNA reads TGTGCCATCAGTGAGGACAGGGGGTTTGGCTACACCTTC. This codes for CAISEDRGFGYTF.

This clone has a single count. In DNA, the CDR3 is TGCGCCAGCAGCGGGGGGACTAGCGGGGGGGCTCGTAATGAGCAGTTCTTC. It yields the protein CASSGGTSGGARNEQFF. The V and J genes are TRBV5-1 and TRBJ2-1; 16 bases align to TRBD2. Trimming at V came to 4 bases and at J to 7 bases, leaving 8 bases not matched to a gene. The CDR3 is 17 residues long. Germline V gene lookup returns CDR1 SGHRS and CDR2 YFSETQ.

This clone was detected once. The chain couples TRBV5-5 to TRBJ1-2; D is ambiguous. Trimming pared 0 bases from V and 4 bases from J, leaving 7 bases between. The germline gives CDR1 SGHKS, CDR2 YYEKEE (reference sequence). The CDR3 length is 13 residues. CDR3 sequence reads: CASSLDGSYGYTF. The CDR3 region has the DNA TGTGCCAGCAGCTTGGACGGAAGCTATGGCTACACCTTC.

This chain joins TRBV6-5 and TRBJ2-7; 10 bases are shared with TRBD2. This CDR3 has 16 residues. The J segment lost 2 bases and the V segment lost 4 bases, leaving 8 bases of the junction unmatched. Germline CDR1 MNHEY, CDR2 SVGAGI. CDR3 protein: CASSLAIAGGTYEQYF. The CDR3 coding sequence is TGTGCCAGCAGTTTAGCCATAGCGGGGGGAACCTACGAGCAGTACTTC.

This chain uses TRBV11-3 with TRBJ2-3; maybe TRBD1 (6 bases). This CDR3 comprises 15 residues. The V end lost 1 base, the J end lost 0 bases, and 8 bases lay between the germline ends. Per germline, CDR1 SGHNT and CDR2 YENEEA. CDR3: CASSLGRGSTDTQYF. The CDR3 coding sequence is TGTGCCAGCAGCTTAGGCAGGGGCAGCACAGATACGCAGTATTTT.

The CDR3 sequence: CASSEGRTSNQPQHF. The CDR3 DNA reads TGTGCCAGCAGTGAAGGCAGGACGAGCAATCAGCCCCAGCATTTT. The chain couples TRBV2 to TRBJ1-5; no clear D. CDR3 length equals 15 residues. The germline V and J ends were trimmed by 1 base and 1 base, with 8 bases remaining between them. The V gene's germline CDR1 is SNHLY and CDR2 FYNNEI.

This clone was picked up one time. The rearrangement uses TRBV7-9 and TRBJ1-1; 7 nucleotides align to TRBD1. Looked up from germline, CDR1 is SEHNR and CDR2 is FQNEAQ (reference sequence). With V trimmed by 5 bases and J by 0 bases, 12 bases remained unmatched. There are 17 residues in the CDR3. The chain's CDR3 is CASSPGGGRGMNTEAFF. CDR3 nucleotide sequence: TGTGCCAGCAGCCCAGGGGGGGGGCGGGGGATGAACACTGAAGCTTTCTTT.

This sequence joins TRBV9 and TRBJ2-3, with 10 bases fitting TRBD1. Germline CDR1 is SGDLS and CDR2 is YYNGEE. The CDR3 is 14 residues long. V trimming: 6 bases; J trimming: 5 bases; junction bases outside the gene matches: 6. CDR3 region: CASMRTGGGDTQYF. CDR3 nucleotide sequence: TGTGCCAGCATGCGGACAGGGGGAGGAGATACGCAGTATTTT.

This sequence joins TRBV18 and TRBJ2-5; 8 nucleotides line up with TRBD1. This CDR3 has 13 amino acids. J was trimmed by 1 base and V by 6 bases; bases with no gene match: 1. The V gene's germline CDR1 is KGHSH and CDR2 LQKENI. The CDR3 spells CASSGTGQETQYF. CDR3 coding DNA: TGTGCCAGCTCTGGGACAGGCCAAGAGACCCAGTACTTC.

This sequence joins TRBV9 and TRBJ2-2, with a weak D call TRBD1 (6 bases). The CDR3 loop spans 17 amino acids. Trimming stripped 0 bases from V and 7 bases from J, with 19 bases between. CDR1 and CDR2 (germline): SGDLS, YYNGEE. DNA for the CDR3: TGTGCCAGCAGCGTAGTCCTGACAGGTGCTGGAGGCGGGGAGCTGTTTTTT. Translated, it gives CASSVVLTGAGGGELFF.

V gene TRBV18 combines with J gene TRBJ2-3; D uncertain. This CDR3 comprises 17 residues. Germline V gene lookup returns CDR1 KGHSH and CDR2 LQKENI. V shed 4 bases and J shed 0 bases, with 17 bases lying between them. The DNA of the CDR3 is TGTGCCAGCTCACTCACCCGCCGGGCCCTTAGCACAGATACGCAGTATTTT. Protein: CASSLTRRALSTDTQYF.

A few counts support this clone. This chain links TRBV18 with TRBJ1-2; 9 bases align to TRBD1. Trimming at V came to 6 bases and at J to 7 bases, leaving 6 bases not matched to a gene. Germline CDR1 and CDR2: KGHSH and LQKENI. The CDR3 consists of 13 residues. CDR3 sequence reads: CASSITGGAGYTF. In DNA form, the CDR3 reads TGTGCCAGCTCCATCACAGGGGGCGCTGGCTACACCTTC.

The V and J genes are TRBV7-3 and TRBJ1-1, with D unresolved. Germline loops: CDR1 SGHTA, CDR2 FQGTGA. This CDR3 spans 13 amino acids. The ends were cut back, 3 bases at V and 4 bases at J, with 9 bases in the middle. The CDR3 loop is CASSLSAGTEAFF. CDR3 nucleotide sequence: TGTGCCAGCAGCTTGTCCGCGGGCACTGAAGCTTTCTTT. The whole variable domain, remainder taken from reference TRBV7-3 and TRBJ1-1, is GAGVSQTPSNKVTEKGKYVELRCDPISGHTALYWYRQSLGQGPEFLIYFQGTGAADDSGLPNDRFFAVRPEGSVSTLKIQRTERGDSAVYLCASSLSAGTEAFFGQGTRLTVV.

The chain employs TRBV7-9 and TRBJ1-1; D is possibly TRBD1 (6 bases). The CDR3 covers 13 residues. CDR1 and CDR2 from the germline V gene are SEHNR and FQNEAQ (reference sequence). V lost 1 base and J 5 bases, leaving 8 bases between the germline ends. CDR3 amino acids: CASSLDRVTEAFF. The CDR3 coding sequence is TGTGCCAGCAGCTTAGACAGGGTTACTGAAGCTTTCTTT.

The V call is TRBV7-3, the J call TRBJ2-2, with TRBD2 matching over 8 bases. V lost 1 base, J lost 6 bases, and 7 bases stayed unmatched. Germline values: CDR1 SGHTA, CDR2 FQGTGA. This CDR3 has 16 amino acids. CDR3: CASSLNPGGPAGELFF. The CDR3 DNA reads TGTGCCAGCAGCTTAAACCCGGGGGGGCCCGCCGGGGAGCTGTTTTTT.

The genes are TRBV27 and TRBJ1-6; D is perhaps TRBD1 (5 bases). The CDR3 runs to 16 residues. V dropped 2 bases and J dropped 5 bases, with 13 bases sitting between them. Germline V gene lookup returns CDR1 MNHEY and CDR2 SMNVEV (reference sequence). CDR3 sequence reads: CASSLVGRFNNSPLHF. The DNA of the CDR3 is TGTGCCAGCAGTTTAGTGGGGCGTTTCAATAATTCACCCCTCCACTTT.

The chain carries TRBV7-3 and TRBJ2-3; 11 nucleotides match TRBD1. The V gene's germline CDR1 is SGHTA and CDR2 FQGTGA. Germline trimming cut 0 bases from V and 2 bases from J; bases unmatched to any gene: 7. The CDR3 runs 18 residues. CDR3 DNA sequence: TGTGCCAGCAGCTTAACTTCATGGACAGGGGGCTACACAGATACGCAGTATTTT. Translation: CASSLTSWTGGYTDTQYF.

Comment on this clone: The junction departs from germline at one end; a sequencing error may be responsible. The chain uses TRBV12-5 and TRBJ2-7, with a possible D match to TRBD2 (6 bases). Germline CDR1 LGHNT, CDR2 FRNRAP. This CDR3 is built from 12 residues. As DNA, the CDR3 is TGTGCTAGTGGTTTGGTATTAGCGGAGAGGGCCTTC. This translates into CASGLVLAERAF.

The rearrangement joins TRBV7-8 to TRBJ1-2; weak D call: TRBD1 (5 bases). This CDR3 region has 14 residues. CDR1 and CDR2 (germline): SGHVS, FQNEAQ. V dropped 4 bases and J dropped 7 bases, with 16 bases sitting between them. The CDR3 DNA follows: TGTGCCAGCAGCTCCTCCGGGACCGGACGTGGCTACACCTTC. Translating gives CASSSSGTGRGYTF.

This clone was detected once. The V gene is TRBV25-1, the J gene TRBJ1-5; a weak D match, TRBD1 (5 bases). The CDR3 runs 15 residues. The V end was cut by 3 bases, the J end by 7 bases, with 16 bases between. The germline gives CDR1 MGHDK, CDR2 SYGVNS. In DNA form, the CDR3 reads TGTGCCAGCAGTGATATCGGGGCGGGTATCCAGCCCCAGCATTTT. It is translated as CASSDIGAGIQPQHF.

The J gene is TRBJ1-4, the V gene TRBV5-1, with TRBD1 matching over 7 bases. Germline-derived CDR1 and CDR2 are SGHRS and YFSETQ. CDR3 length equals 14 residues. J was trimmed by 8 bases and V by 2 bases; bases with no gene match: 6. DNA for the CDR3: TGCGCCAGCAGCTTTGGACAGGTAGAAGAAAAACTGTTTTTT. Translated: CASSFGQVEEKLFF.